A selection of T cell receptor beta chains follows, all from one sample in a study of T cell responses to AZD1222 COVID-19 vaccine. Repertoires were generated with immunoSEQ multiplex PCR, while TCRdb's copy carries only in-frame clones and drops some. This sample has 110,000 to 150,000 clones, with about 90% found just once. The specimen was peripheral blood, collected on day 0 of AZD1222 vaccination. These receptors were taken from an adult in good health. The CDR3 runs from the conserved cysteine through the conserved F or W. The D gene is left open where the match is weak. Expanded clones get a size class; other rows say once, few or many, or leave the size out.

d_gene	j_gene	abundance	v_gene	CDR3nt	CDR3aa
-	TRBJ1-1	-	TRBV30	TGTGCCTGGAATCTTGCAGGGAGGACTGAAGCTTTCTTT	CAWNLAGRTEAFF
TRBD1	TRBJ1-5	-	TRBV15	TGTGCCACCAGCAGAGCGCGGGACAGTAGCATTCAGCCCCAGCATTTT	CATSRARDSSIQPQHF
-	TRBJ2-7	once	TRBV5-1	TGCGCCAGCAGCTTGGTCTCAGGCGGAACCTACGAGCAGTACTTC	CASSLVSGGTYEQYF
-	TRBJ2-2	-	TRBV5-1	TGCGCCAGCAGCTTGGAGGGTGCTCGTTTTGGCGGGGAGCTGTTTTTT	CASSLEGARFGGELFF
TRBD1	TRBJ2-5	-	TRBV5-1	TGCGCCAGCGCCGGGACAGGGGCTGGGGAGACCCAGTACTTC	CASAGTGAGETQYF
-	TRBJ2-5	-	TRBV28	TGTGCCAGCAGTCCCGCACGGGGGCCCGGAGAGACCCAGTACTTC	CASSPARGPGETQYF
TRBD2	TRBJ2-1	once	TRBV7-8	TGTGCCAGCAGCTCCGGGATCTTTAGCGGGAGCTTGGATGAGCAGTTCTTC	CASSSGIFSGSLDEQFF
TRBD2	TRBJ2-1	-	TRBV4-3	TGCGCCAGCAGCCAAGGTCCAGCGGGGACCTCCTACAATGAGCAGTTCTTC	CASSQGPAGTSYNEQFF
-	TRBJ2-1	-	TRBV12-2	TGTGCAAGTCGCTCCTCCGGGACTAGCGGGAGGTGGGTCGGAAATGAGCAGTTCTTC	CASRSSGTSGRWVGNEQFF
-	TRBJ2-5	-	TRBV14	TGTGCCAGCAGCCAAACCAGGGATCAAGAGAACCAGTACTTC	CASSQTRDQENQYF
-	TRBJ1-2	-	TRBV5-6	TGTGCCAGCAGCTTCAAGGGAACGAACTATGGCTACACCTTC	CASSFKGTNYGYTF
-	TRBJ1-1	once	TRBV6-1	TGTGCCAGCAGTGATGTGTGGACTGAAGCTTTCTTT	CASSDVWTEAFF
-	TRBJ2-7	-	TRBV6-2/TRBV6-3	TGTGCCAGCAGTAGGGACCGCTCCTACGAGCAGTACTTC	CASSRDRSYEQYF
-	TRBJ1-1	once	TRBV10-3	TGTGCCATCAGTGTGGGCAGGGGAACCGAATCCACTGAAGCTTTCTTT	CAISVGRGTESTEAFF
-	TRBJ1-5	-	TRBV18	TGTGCCAGCTCACCAAGGGCCGGGAAAAATCAGCCCCAGCATTTT	CASSPRAGKNQPQHF
-	TRBJ2-1	-	TRBV9	TGTGCCAGCAGCGTAGATCCGGACGGTCTATTAAAAAGTGAGCAGTTCTTC	CASSVDPDGLLKSEQFF
TRBD1	TRBJ2-7	-	TRBV11-3	TGTGCCAGCAGCCCCAGTGGGACAGGGGCCGATATCTACGAGCAGTACTTC	CASSPSGTGADIYEQYF
-	TRBJ2-7	-	TRBV19	TGTGCCAGTAGTCCCCGTTTGGGGCGCTTCCACGAGCAGTACTTC	CASSPRLGRFHEQYF
TRBD1	TRBJ1-3	-	TRBV7-9	TGTGCCAGCAGCTCGACAGGGCACCTCTCTGGAAACACCATATATTTT	CASSSTGHLSGNTIYF
-	TRBJ2-2	-	TRBV6-5	TGTGCCAGCACCCGTGATGGGGAGCTGTTTTTT	CASTRDGELFF
TRBD1	TRBJ1-3	-	TRBV13	TGTGCCAGCAGCCACAGCGACAGGGTAGCGGCTGGAAACACCATATATTTT	CASSHSDRVAAGNTIYF
-	TRBJ1-2	-	TRBV7-9	TGTGCCAGCAGCTCCGGTTACAGGGATGGGTATGGCTACACCTTC	CASSSGYRDGYGYTF
-	TRBJ1-5	-	TRBV7-9	TGTGCCTCCCGGGGGGGACCTAGCCAGCCCCAGCATTTT	CASRGGPSQPQHF
-	TRBJ2-1	-	TRBV19	TGTGCCAGTAGCTACCCGACAGGCCCAAGTCGGTATGAGCAGTTCTTC	CASSYPTGPSRYEQFF
TRBD1	TRBJ2-5	-	TRBV19	TGTGCCAGTAGCATTAACCCGACAGGGCCCCAAGAGACCCAGTACTTC	CASSINPTGPQETQYF
TRBD2	TRBJ2-3	once	TRBV9	TGTGCCAGCAGCGTCTATAGCGGGGTCGGGACAGATACGCAGTATTTT	CASSVYSGVGTDTQYF
TRBD1	TRBJ2-7	-	TRBV6-6	TGTGCCAGCAGGCGACCCGGGACAGGCTACGAGCAGTACTTC	CASRRPGTGYEQYF
-	TRBJ2-2	-	TRBV6-5	TGTGCCAGCAGTTACCGGTCGGGGGAGCTGTTTTTT	CASSYRSGELFF
-	TRBJ1-2	few	TRBV11-1	TGTGCCAGCAGCTTAACGAGCCAGACTCTCTATGGCTACACCTTC	CASSLTSQTLYGYTF
-	TRBJ2-3	-	TRBV18	TGTGCCAGCTCACCACGAACAGGGAGGATTAGCACAGATACGCAGTATTTT	CASSPRTGRISTDTQYF
TRBD1	TRBJ1-2	-	TRBV6-1	TGTGCCAGCAGTGAAGTTGGAGGGGGCGCCTGGTATGGCTACACCTTC	CASSEVGGGAWYGYTF
TRBD1	TRBJ2-2	few	TRBV7-3	TGTGCCAGCAGCTTGTGGCAGGGGGTCGGGGAGCTGTTTTTT	CASSLWQGVGELFF
TRBD2	TRBJ2-3	few	TRBV29-1	TGCAGCGTTGAGCTGGGGGGACTAGCGGGAGGCACAGATACGCAGTATTTT	CSVELGGLAGGTDTQYF
-	TRBJ2-7	-	TRBV3-1/TRBV3-2	TGTGCCAGCAGCCAAGATGCTAAATCCTACGAGCAGTACTTC	CASSQDAKSYEQYF
TRBD2	TRBJ2-1	once	TRBV4-3	TGCGCCAGCAGCCAAGGTCTAGCGGGAGATGATGAGCAGTTCTTC	CASSQGLAGDDEQFF
TRBD1	TRBJ1-2	-	TRBV30	TGTGCCTGGAGTTCCGGGACAGCCTATGGCTACACCTTC	CAWSSGTAYGYTF
-	TRBJ2-7	-	TRBV5-1	TGCGCCAGCAGCCGAACTGCCGGGTCCGGCGAGCAGTACTTC	CASSRTAGSGEQYF
TRBD1	TRBJ1-3	-	TRBV7-2	TGTGCCAGCAGCTTACATCTAACAGGGGCGATCTCTGGAAACACCATATATTTT	CASSLHLTGAISGNTIYF
TRBD1	TRBJ2-5	-	TRBV27	TGTGCCAGCAGGAGAAGGGGGACAGGGTGGAAAGAGACCCAGTACTTC	CASRRRGTGWKETQYF
-	TRBJ1-6	once	TRBV5-5	TGTGCCAGCAGCTTGGCCGGGGGGTGGGCAGACCGGTCACCCCTCCACTTT	CASSLAGGWADRSPLHF
TRBD1	TRBJ2-7	few	TRBV4-1	TGCGCCAGCAGCCTTCTAGGGACAGGGTCCTACGAGCAGTACTTC	CASSLLGTGSYEQYF
-	TRBJ1-1	-	TRBV11-2	TGTGCCAGCAGCTTAGAACCCGGGGGGAGGGGGTTGTCAGCTTTCTTT	CASSLEPGGRGLSAFF
TRBD2	TRBJ2-1	-	TRBV9	TGTGCCAGCAGCGTAGGGGCGGGAGCCCTCAAGGAGCAGTTCTTC	CASSVGAGALKEQFF
-	TRBJ1-2	-	TRBV5-4	TGTGCCAGCAGCTTGGTTCCCGGGACTTTATATGGCTACACCTTC	CASSLVPGTLYGYTF
-	TRBJ2-2	-	TRBV6-2/TRBV6-3	TGTGCCAGCAGCTATTCCCAACGGACAGTAAACACCGGGGAGCTGTTTTTT	CASSYSQRTVNTGELFF